The rows below give T cell receptor beta chains drawn from one sample of a study of CD8 T cells in Susac syndrome. Using its own MiXCR run on the immunoSEQ multiplex PCR reads, TCRdb lists one record per CDR3 protein. The repertoire has 300,000 or so distinct CDR3 sequences, about 91% of them found once; the top ten carry about 0.07%. The sequenced sample consisted of CD4+ T cells from PBMCs. These receptors all come from a human donor with multiple sclerosis. The CDR3 runs from the conserved cysteine through the conserved F or W. The order of the fields is V gene, CDR3 length, J gene, CDR3 protein.

v_call: TRBV2; cdr3_length: 13; j_call: TRBJ1-1; cdr3_aa: CASSRDSNTEAFF
v_call: TRBV3-1; cdr3_length: 15; j_call: TRBJ2-1; cdr3_aa: CASSQDRSPYNEQFF
v_call: TRBV15; cdr3_length: 13; j_call: TRBJ1-5; cdr3_aa: CATSRDSTGPQHF
v_call: TRBV18; cdr3_length: 11; j_call: TRBJ2-3; cdr3_aa: CASSTGDPQYF
v_call: TRBV7-2; cdr3_length: 15; j_call: TRBJ2-7; cdr3_aa: CASSSPLRGNYEQYF
v_call: TRBV6-6; cdr3_length: 16; j_call: TRBJ1-2; cdr3_aa: CASSYSHGTGVYGYTF
v_call: TRBV7-3; cdr3_length: 15; j_call: TRBJ2-2; cdr3_aa: CASSIGGQVTGELFF
v_call: TRBV24-1; cdr3_length: 14; j_call: TRBJ2-1; cdr3_aa: CATSPGGSYNEQFF
v_call: TRBV3-1; cdr3_length: 14; j_call: TRBJ2-1; cdr3_aa: CASSQDKGRNEQFF
v_call: TRBV7-6; cdr3_length: 14; j_call: TRBJ2-2; cdr3_aa: CASSLMGRDGELFF
v_call: TRBV6-2/TRBV6-3; cdr3_length: 16; j_call: TRBJ2-2; cdr3_aa: CASTLGGYTNTGELFF
v_call: TRBV7-2; cdr3_length: 19; j_call: TRBJ2-6; cdr3_aa: CASSLLTSGSTNRANVLTF
v_call: TRBV7-2; cdr3_length: 12; j_call: TRBJ2-1; cdr3_aa: CASSWTRNEQFF
v_call: TRBV7-9; cdr3_length: 15; j_call: TRBJ1-4; cdr3_aa: CASSPRGVGDEKLFF
v_call: TRBV25-1; cdr3_length: 15; j_call: TRBJ1-3; cdr3_aa: CASSEWIKTGNTIYF
v_call: TRBV20-1; cdr3_length: 13; j_call: TRBJ1-5; cdr3_aa: CSATTGESQPQHF
v_call: TRBV9; cdr3_length: 16; j_call: TRBJ2-2; cdr3_aa: CASSVRGDTNTGELFF
v_call: TRBV7-3; cdr3_length: 15; j_call: TRBJ2-5; cdr3_aa: CASSLDRAFQETQYF
v_call: TRBV7-8; cdr3_length: 15; j_call: TRBJ2-1; cdr3_aa: CASSLRERRYNEQFF
v_call: TRBV6-6; cdr3_length: 15; j_call: TRBJ2-5; cdr3_aa: CASRMTSGQQETQYF
v_call: TRBV7-8; cdr3_length: 12; j_call: TRBJ2-5; cdr3_aa: CASRVLTETQYF
v_call: TRBV2; cdr3_length: 14; j_call: TRBJ2-3; cdr3_aa: CASSWGRHTDTQYF
v_call: TRBV11-2; cdr3_length: 15; j_call: TRBJ1-6; cdr3_aa: CASSSSGTGRSPLHF
v_call: TRBV21-1; cdr3_length: 17; j_call: TRBJ2-2; cdr3_aa: CASSKAQGPINTGELFF
v_call: TRBV20-1; cdr3_length: 12; j_call: TRBJ2-7; cdr3_aa: CSARRPGYEQYF
v_call: TRBV12-3/TRBV12-4; cdr3_length: 14; j_call: TRBJ2-1; cdr3_aa: CASRTSGVYNEQFF
v_call: TRBV4-3; cdr3_length: 19; j_call: TRBJ2-7; cdr3_aa: CASSQDVPGKGHPAYEQYF
v_call: TRBV20-1; cdr3_length: 13; j_call: TRBJ2-5; cdr3_aa: CSAIPTSGETQYF
v_call: TRBV11-2; cdr3_length: 12; j_call: TRBJ2-7; cdr3_aa: CASSFGTHEQYF
v_call: TRBV7-3; cdr3_length: 15; j_call: TRBJ2-3; cdr3_aa: CASSLRGDGADTQYF
v_call: TRBV7-2; cdr3_length: 16; j_call: TRBJ1-1; cdr3_aa: CASSADRGQVNTEAFF
v_call: TRBV27; cdr3_length: 13; j_call: TRBJ2-1; cdr3_aa: CASSLKRANEQFF
v_call: TRBV12-3/TRBV12-4; cdr3_length: 15; j_call: TRBJ2-5; cdr3_aa: CASSYGGSGQETQYF
v_call: TRBV14; cdr3_length: 14; j_call: TRBJ2-7; cdr3_aa: CASSQRRTGGEQYF
v_call: TRBV12-5; cdr3_length: 14; j_call: TRBJ2-3; cdr3_aa: CASGPLAIPDTQYF
v_call: TRBV7-2; cdr3_length: 15; j_call: TRBJ2-2; cdr3_aa: CASSLAGSGTGELFF
v_call: TRBV20-1; cdr3_length: 15; j_call: TRBJ2-5; cdr3_aa: CSATRRTGGRETQYF
v_call: TRBV11-2; cdr3_length: 14; j_call: TRBJ2-1; cdr3_aa: CASSILAGYNEQFF
v_call: TRBV7-2; cdr3_length: 13; j_call: TRBJ2-3; cdr3_aa: CASSTSATDTQYF
v_call: TRBV19; cdr3_length: 13; j_call: TRBJ2-3; cdr3_aa: CASSIDTTDTQYF
v_call: TRBV2; cdr3_length: 13; j_call: TRBJ2-5; cdr3_aa: CASSGTTQETQYF